The T cell receptor beta chain described here comes from a study of spatial heterogeneity in lung cancer. About the research overall: More beta-chain than alpha-chain sequences were consistently detected. The study's findings and limits: Circulating ubiquitous expanded tumor TCRs were observed more frequently at resection than at follow-up.

The CDR3 spans 15 residues. CDR1 KGHSH and CDR2 LQKENI come from the germline V gene. Trimming pared 1 base from V and 5 bases from J, leaving 15 bases between. A note on this clonotype: What it binds is not known.

Time point given: sample taken at primary tumor resection. Whole RNA, isolated from tumor, nontumor lung or frozen PBMC, was sequenced without prior sorting. The approximately 72 donors had untreated early-stage non-small cell lung cancer. Single TCR cDNA molecules each had their own unique molecular identifier. Using its own MiXCR run on the 5' RACE reads, TCRdb lists one record per CDR3 protein. The sample yields 60,000 to 80,000 distinct CDR3 sequences, 10% to 15% seen once. The receptor comes from a male donor with early-stage non-small cell lung cancer. This chain joins TRBV18 and TRBJ2-7; D is possibly TRBD2 (7 bases). The sequences come from PBMCs, collected at surgery. Written as DNA, the CDR3 is TGTGCCAGCTCACCACGGGGGGGCGTAGGGAACGAGCAGTACTTC. Amino acids: CASSPRGGVGNEQYF. Using reference TRBV18 and TRBJ2-7 for the parts outside the CDR3, the full variable domain is NAGVMQNPRHLVRRRGQEARLRCSPMKGHSHVYWYRQLPEEGLKFMVYLQKENIIDESGMPKERFSAEFPKEGPSILRIQQVVRGDSAAYFCASSPRGGVGNEQYFGPGTRLTVT.